The source of this T cell receptor beta chain is a study of blood T cell repertoires in COVID-19. Background on the study: The analysed material was cDNA or gDNA that came from T cells, B-cell-depleted T cells, or PBMCs.

Only in-frame clones appear in the TCRdb table, and some are missing; sequencing was by immunoSEQ multiplex PCR. Of under 200,000 clones listed, approximately 90% are singletons. The CDR3 is 15 residues long. V shed 6 bases, J shed 2 bases, and the junction held 3 bases outside the gene matches. The germline V gene has CDR1 MNHEY and CDR2 SVGAGI. The sample consisted of peripheral blood. V is TRBV6-5 and J is TRBJ2-6; 8 bases match TRBD1. This receptor was identified in a man aged 18 to 35 with COVID-19, enrolled during active disease. The DNA for the CDR3 is TGTGCCAGCAGAGCGACAGGGGCTGGGGCCAACGTCCTGACTTTC. This translates into CASRATGAGANVLTF.